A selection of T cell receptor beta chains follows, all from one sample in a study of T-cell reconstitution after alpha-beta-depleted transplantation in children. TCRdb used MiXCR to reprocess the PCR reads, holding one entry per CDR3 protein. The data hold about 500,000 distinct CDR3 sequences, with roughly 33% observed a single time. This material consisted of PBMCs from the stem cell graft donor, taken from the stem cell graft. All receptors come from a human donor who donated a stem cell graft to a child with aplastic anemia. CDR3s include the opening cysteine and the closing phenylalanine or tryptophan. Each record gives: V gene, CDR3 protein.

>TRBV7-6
CASSLVSRGRTGELFF
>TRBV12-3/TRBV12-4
CASILAGGLTTDTQYF
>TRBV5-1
CASSLAGLETQYF
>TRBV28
CASPPLDRVPYNEQFF
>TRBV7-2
CASSLAGTDNQPQHF
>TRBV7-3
CASSSSSVETQYF
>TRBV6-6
CASSYRGSQEAFF
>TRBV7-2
CASSFRQGEAYEQYF
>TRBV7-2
CASSSLGTGAYNEQFF
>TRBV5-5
CASSPGTTNEQFF
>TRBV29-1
CSVSHSSTGELFF
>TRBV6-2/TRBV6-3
CASSYRGRGGTQYF
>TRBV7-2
CASSLITSGGELFF
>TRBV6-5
CASSHRDGRGKNIQYF
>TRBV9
CASSERSGTDPYEQYF
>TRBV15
CATSRGQERTDTQYF
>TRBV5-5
CASRTEQGGRGYTF
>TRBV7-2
CASSLGTGMSGYTF
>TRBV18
CASSRRGNTEAFF
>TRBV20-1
CSGRANYGYTF
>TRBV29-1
CSVTRAGNTIYF
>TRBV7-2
CASSLYPGQGWTEAFF
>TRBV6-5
CASSSQGAGNEKLFF
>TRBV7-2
CASSLARGTSGRGEQYF
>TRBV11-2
CASSLDGALLNTEAFF
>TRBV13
CASSRSGWGSSYNEQFF
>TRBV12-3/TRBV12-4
CASSLGEGTTNYGYTF
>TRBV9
CASSVGSGTSGRALIGQFF
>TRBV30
CAWVRDRARYGYTF
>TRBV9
CASSAGITSTDTQYF
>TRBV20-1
CSARGVSASSYNEQFF
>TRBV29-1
CSVDPRPNTEAFF
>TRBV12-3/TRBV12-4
CASGGHNTEAFF
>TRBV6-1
CASSVAVSYEQYF
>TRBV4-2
CASSQDVGPSSGQYF
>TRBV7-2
CASSSDSGMGTDTQYF
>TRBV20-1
CSARVRTGNTEAFF
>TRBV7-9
CASSIRTGGVLGGYTF
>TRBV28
CASSPPAGVVLHEQFF
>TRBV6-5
CASSLGVWDTGELFF
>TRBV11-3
CASSLRSRQVEQFF
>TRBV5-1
CASSLGQLNIQYF
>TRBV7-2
CASRRGETYEQYF
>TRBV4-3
CASSQATGTGRSTNEKLFF
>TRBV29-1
CSALPPGDEQFF
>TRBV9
CASSGQGGGTDTQYF
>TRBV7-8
CASSEARLAGSTDMQYF
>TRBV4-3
CASSPDRGRWEQYF
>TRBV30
CAWSAGDYGYTF
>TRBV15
CATSRREDVRSGNTIYF
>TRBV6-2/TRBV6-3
CASSGDLNEQFF
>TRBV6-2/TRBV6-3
CASSYGLWGEVAMETQYF
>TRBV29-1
CSVGTSGRWETQYF